This T cell receptor beta chain was sequenced for a study of cytomegalovirus exposure and HLA in healthy donors. General study findings and limits: Likely technical artifact: a cluster of highly shared sequence variants. A few V segments could not be told apart, such as TRBV6-2 and TRBV6-3, and were left out. TCR beta sequences reportedly predicted most subjects' HLA-A and HLA-B alleles accurately.

The PCR contained 60 Vbeta and 13 Jbeta primers. Method: immunoSEQ multiplex PCR; TCRdb's copy keeps in-frame clones and lacks some. The sample contains some 120,000 clones, roughly 73% of which appear only once. Deletions cut 7 bases from V and 2 bases from J, with 15 bases between. The CDR3 is made up of 15 amino acids. The germline V gene has CDR1 SGHKS and CDR2 YYEKEE (reference sequence). This clone was observed a few times. The target antigen is unknown. Healthy bone marrow donors made up the donors. The TCR was taken from a woman younger than 45 in good health and CMV-seronegative. This chain uses TRBV5-5 with TRBJ1-4; maybe TRBD1 (5 bases). The sequenced material came from PBMCs. CDR3 sequence reads: CASGKVGLTNEKLFF. CDR3 in DNA: TGTGCCAGCGGAAAAGTGGGACTGACTAATGAAAAACTGTTTTTT.